Here is one T cell receptor beta chain with its context. This sample was included in a study of blood T cell repertoires in COVID-19. CDR1 is SGHKS, CDR2 YYEKEE, per germline (reference sequence). The CDR3 consists of 15 residues. Trimming removed 2 bases at V and 2 bases at J, with 11 bases between. Produced via immunoSEQ multiplex PCR; TCRdb's table is partial and in-frame only. Counted here are approximately 210,000 clones, approximately 80% occurring once; the ten biggest clones make up around 21%. V gene TRBV5-5 combines with J gene TRBJ1-5; D remains unclear. This sequence originates from a human donor in a cohort sampled during active COVID-19. Sequencing used peripheral blood. The CDR3 DNA is TGTGCCAGCAGCTTAACGATGCAGGGCAATCAGCCCCAGCATTTT. Its translation: CASSLTMQGNQPQHF.